Included here is one T cell receptor (beta chain) sequence, with context. The junction and the germline gene differ at one end; a read error may be behind it. This sample was included in a study of cytomegalovirus exposure and HLA in healthy donors. Germline loops: CDR1 SEHNR, CDR2 FQNEAQ (reference sequence). The CDR3 spans 17 residues. 13 Jbeta primers and 60 Vbeta primers were used for the PCR. Sequencing used immunoSEQ multiplex PCR; TCRdb keeps in-frame clones, though not all of them. The table records tens of thousands of clones, around 75% of them present only once. The chain employs TRBV7-9 and TRBJ1-1; D may be TRBD1 (5 bases). The TCR originated in a man between 60 and 75 years old in good health and CMV-seropositive. The sequencing input was PBMCs. CDR3 bases: TGTGCCAGCACCCTTCTGGGGGGTTGGAGCTTGAGCACTAAAGCTTTCTTT. Amino acids: CASTLLGGWSLSTKAFF.